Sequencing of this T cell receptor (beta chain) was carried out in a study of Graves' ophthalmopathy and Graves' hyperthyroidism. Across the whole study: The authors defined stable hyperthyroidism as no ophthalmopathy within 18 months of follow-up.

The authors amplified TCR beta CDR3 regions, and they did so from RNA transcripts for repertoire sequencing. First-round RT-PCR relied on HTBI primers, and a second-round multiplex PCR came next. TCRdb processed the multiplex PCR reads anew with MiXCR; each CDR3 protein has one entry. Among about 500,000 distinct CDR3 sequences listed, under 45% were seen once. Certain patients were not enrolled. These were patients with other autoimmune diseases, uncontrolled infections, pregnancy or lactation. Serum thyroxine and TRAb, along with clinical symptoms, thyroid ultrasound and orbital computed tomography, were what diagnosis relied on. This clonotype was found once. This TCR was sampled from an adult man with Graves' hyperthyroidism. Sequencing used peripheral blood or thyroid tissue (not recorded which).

CDR3 sequence: CASTRGGLETQYF. The CDR3 DNA reads TGTGCCAGCACCCGCGGGGGGTTGGAGACCCAGTACTTC. This sequence joins TRBV2 and TRBJ2-5; 8 bases align to TRBD2. There are 13 residues in the CDR3. V trimming: 7 bases; J trimming: 5 bases; junction bases outside the gene matches: 6. Germline-derived CDR1 and CDR2 are SNHLY and FYNNEI.